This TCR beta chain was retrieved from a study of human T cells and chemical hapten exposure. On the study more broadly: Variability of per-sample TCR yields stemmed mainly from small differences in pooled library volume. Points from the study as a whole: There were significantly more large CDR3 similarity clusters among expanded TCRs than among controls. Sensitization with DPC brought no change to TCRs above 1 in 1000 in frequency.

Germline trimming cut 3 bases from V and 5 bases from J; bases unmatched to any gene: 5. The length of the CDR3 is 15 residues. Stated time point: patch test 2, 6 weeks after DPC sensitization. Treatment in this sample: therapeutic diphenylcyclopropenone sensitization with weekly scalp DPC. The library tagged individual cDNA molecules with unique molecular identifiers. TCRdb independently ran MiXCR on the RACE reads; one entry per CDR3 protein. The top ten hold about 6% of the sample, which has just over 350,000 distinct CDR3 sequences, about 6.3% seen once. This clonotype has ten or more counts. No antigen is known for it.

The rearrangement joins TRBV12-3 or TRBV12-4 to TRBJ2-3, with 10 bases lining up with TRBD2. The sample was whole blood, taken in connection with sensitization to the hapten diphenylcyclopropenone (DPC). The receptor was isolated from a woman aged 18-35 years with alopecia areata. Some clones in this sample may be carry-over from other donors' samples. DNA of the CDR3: TGTGCCAGCAGTTTGACCAGCGGGGGGGGAGATACGCAGTATTTT. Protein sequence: CASSLTSGGGDTQYF.